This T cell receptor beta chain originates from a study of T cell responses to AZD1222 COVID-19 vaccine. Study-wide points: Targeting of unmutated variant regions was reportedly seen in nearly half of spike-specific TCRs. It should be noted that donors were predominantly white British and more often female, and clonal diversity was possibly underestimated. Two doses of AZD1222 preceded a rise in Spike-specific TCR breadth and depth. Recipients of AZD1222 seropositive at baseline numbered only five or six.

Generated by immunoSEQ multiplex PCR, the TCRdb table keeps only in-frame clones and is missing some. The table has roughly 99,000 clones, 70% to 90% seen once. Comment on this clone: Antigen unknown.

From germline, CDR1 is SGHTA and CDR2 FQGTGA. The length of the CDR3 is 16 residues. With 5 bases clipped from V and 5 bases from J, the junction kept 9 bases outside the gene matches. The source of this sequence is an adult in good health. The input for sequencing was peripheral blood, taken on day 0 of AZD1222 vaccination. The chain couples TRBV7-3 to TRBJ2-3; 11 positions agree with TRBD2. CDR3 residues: CASSLGTSGFLDTQYF. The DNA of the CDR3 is TGTGCCAGCAGCCTGGGGACTAGCGGATTCTTAGATACGCAGTATTTT.